What follows are 14 T cell receptor beta chains derived from one specimen sequenced in a study of T cell responses to AZD1222 COVID-19 vaccine. The method was immunoSEQ multiplex PCR; TCRdb's version includes in-frame clones alone and lacks a portion of them. The sample has about 110,000 clones; approximately 90% are singletons. Here the sequenced sample was peripheral blood, taken on day 0 of AZD1222 vaccination. All receptors come from an adult in good health.

This chain connects TRBV10-3 to TRBJ1-2; D call uncertain. The CDR3 length is 13 residues. V was pared by 4 bases and J by 0 bases, with 6 bases between. Per the germline V gene, CDR1 is ENHRY and CDR2 is SYGVKD. The CDR3 DNA is TGTGCCATCAGTGCGGGTGCTAACTATGGCTACACCTTC. Translating it yields CAISAGANYGYTF.

This clone occurred a few times. This chain uses TRBV2 with TRBJ1-2; tentative D call: TRBD1 (5 bases). The CDR3 is made up of 15 amino acids. Deletions cut 1 base from V and 5 bases from J, with 14 bases between. Germline lookup yields CDR1 SNHLY and CDR2 FYNNEI. Written as DNA, the CDR3 is TGTGCCAGCAGTGAAGGACGGCGAAAGGGGTATGGCTACACCTTC. Protein sequence: CASSEGRRKGYGYTF.

As concerns this clone: One junction end disagrees with the germline gene, perhaps due to a read error. The chain employs TRBV2 and TRBJ2-7; TRBD2 might be the D (7 bases). The CDR3 covers 11 residues. Per germline, CDR1 SNHLY and CDR2 FYNNEI. The CDR3 DNA reads as TGTGCCAGCAGCTCGACACAGGGAGGGAACTTC. This encodes CASSSTQGGNF.

The chain has TRBV28 and TRBJ2-7, with D hard to call. V lost 3 bases and J lost 3, with 12 bases in between. Germline V CDR1 and CDR2: MDHEN, SYDVKM. The CDR3 is made up of 14 amino acids. The CDR3: CASSFFRTGYEQYF. The DNA of the CDR3 is TGTGCCAGCAGTTTTTTTAGAACGGGCTACGAGCAGTACTTC.

The chain employs TRBV30 and TRBJ1-4; tentatively, D is TRBD1 (5 bases). Germline V gene lookup returns CDR1 GTSNPN and CDR2 SVGIG (reference sequence). The CDR3 is 13 amino acids. Trimming left V 1 base short and J 7 bases short, with 10 bases between. CDR3 loop: CAWSEGTTEKLFF. CDR3 DNA: TGTGCCTGGAGTGAGGGGACCACTGAAAAACTGTTTTTT.

V usage is TRBV28 and J usage is TRBJ2-5; TRBD2 might be the D (6 bases). The V end was cut by 5 bases, the J end by 4 bases, with 14 bases between. The germline gives CDR1 MDHEN, CDR2 SYDVKM. CDR3 length equals 14 residues. CDR3: CASSLAFGRETQYF. DNA for the CDR3: TGTGCCAGCAGTCTAGCGTTCGGGCGAGAGACCCAGTACTTC.

The chain employs TRBV24-1 and TRBJ2-3, with 10 bases fitting TRBD2. Looked up from germline, CDR1 is KGHDR and CDR2 is SFDVKD. The CDR3 totals 16 residues. V was pared by 3 bases and J by 5 bases, with 7 bases of the junction left unmatched. CDR3 nucleotide sequence: TGTGCCACCAGTGATACGGTAGCGGGGGGTCTAGATACGCAGTATTTT. It translates to CATSDTVAGGLDTQYF.

V gene TRBV28 combines with J gene TRBJ2-7; 11 bases match TRBD2. Germline assignment: CDR1 MDHEN and CDR2 SYDVKM. This CDR3 is built from 13 residues. V dropped 7 bases and J dropped 2; count of bases not matched to a gene: 1. CDR3 sequence (DNA): TGTGCCAGCAATAGCGGGGGGGCCTACGAGCAGTACTTC. Translated: CASNSGGAYEQYF.

CDR3 sequence reads: CASSLQKEPNSPLHF. The CDR3 nucleotides read TGTGCCAGCTCACTTCAGAAGGAACCTAATTCACCCCTCCACTTT. The V call is TRBV18, the J call TRBJ1-6, with D hard to call. With 4 bases removed from V and 6 bases from J, the gap between germline ends came to 13 bases. The CDR3 is 15 residues long. The germline CDR1 and CDR2 sequences are KGHSH and LQKENI.

V usage is TRBV24-1 and J usage is TRBJ1-4, with 9 nucleotides matching TRBD1. V shed 10 bases, J shed 5 bases, and the junction held 10 bases outside the gene matches. The V gene's germline CDR1 is KGHDR and CDR2 SFDVKD. The CDR3 consists of 15 residues. The DNA for the CDR3 is TGTGCCACATTTCCCCCGGGACAGGGAAATGAAAAACTGTTTTTT. It is translated as CATFPPGQGNEKLFF.

The V and J genes are TRBV4-1 and TRBJ1-6; 10 bases agree with TRBD1. This CDR3 region has 15 residues. Germline V CDR1 and CDR2: MGHRA, YSYEKL. V was pared by 5 bases and J by 8 bases, with 6 bases of the junction left unmatched. The chain's CDR3 is CASSSPTGGDSPLHF. The CDR3 region has the DNA TGCGCCAGCAGCTCCCCGACAGGGGGCGATTCACCCCTCCACTTT.

About this clone: Germline is not matched at one junction end, which may reflect a read error. V is TRBV5-1 and J is TRBJ2-1, with TRBD2 matching 8 bases. The germline CDR1 and CDR2 sequences are SGHRS and YFSETQ. There are 14 residues in the CDR3. The CDR3 region has the DNA TGCGCCACCCGGGGGGGGTCCTCCTCCAATGAGCAGTTCTTC. It translates to CATRGGSSSNEQFF.

This chain uses TRBV7-2 with TRBJ1-2; 8 bases fit TRBD1. The CDR3 is 18 residues long. Germline CDR1 is SGHTA and CDR2 is FQGNSA. V lost 0 bases, J lost 6 bases, and 15 bases stayed unmatched. In nucleotides, the CDR3 is TGTGCCAGCAGCTTAGCCCCTGGGACAGGATTTGAAAAGGATGGCTACACCTTC. The encoded protein is CASSLAPGTGFEKDGYTF.

The V and J genes are TRBV6-5 and TRBJ2-7; 10 bases are shared with TRBD1. In germline, CDR1 is MNHEY, CDR2 SVGAGI. The CDR3 covers 14 residues. V shed 5 bases and J 6 bases; nucleotides not matched to a gene: 7. The CDR3 DNA is TGTGCCAGCAGTCGTGCTGGGACAGGGGTCGAGCAGTACTTC. Its translation is CASSRAGTGVEQYF.